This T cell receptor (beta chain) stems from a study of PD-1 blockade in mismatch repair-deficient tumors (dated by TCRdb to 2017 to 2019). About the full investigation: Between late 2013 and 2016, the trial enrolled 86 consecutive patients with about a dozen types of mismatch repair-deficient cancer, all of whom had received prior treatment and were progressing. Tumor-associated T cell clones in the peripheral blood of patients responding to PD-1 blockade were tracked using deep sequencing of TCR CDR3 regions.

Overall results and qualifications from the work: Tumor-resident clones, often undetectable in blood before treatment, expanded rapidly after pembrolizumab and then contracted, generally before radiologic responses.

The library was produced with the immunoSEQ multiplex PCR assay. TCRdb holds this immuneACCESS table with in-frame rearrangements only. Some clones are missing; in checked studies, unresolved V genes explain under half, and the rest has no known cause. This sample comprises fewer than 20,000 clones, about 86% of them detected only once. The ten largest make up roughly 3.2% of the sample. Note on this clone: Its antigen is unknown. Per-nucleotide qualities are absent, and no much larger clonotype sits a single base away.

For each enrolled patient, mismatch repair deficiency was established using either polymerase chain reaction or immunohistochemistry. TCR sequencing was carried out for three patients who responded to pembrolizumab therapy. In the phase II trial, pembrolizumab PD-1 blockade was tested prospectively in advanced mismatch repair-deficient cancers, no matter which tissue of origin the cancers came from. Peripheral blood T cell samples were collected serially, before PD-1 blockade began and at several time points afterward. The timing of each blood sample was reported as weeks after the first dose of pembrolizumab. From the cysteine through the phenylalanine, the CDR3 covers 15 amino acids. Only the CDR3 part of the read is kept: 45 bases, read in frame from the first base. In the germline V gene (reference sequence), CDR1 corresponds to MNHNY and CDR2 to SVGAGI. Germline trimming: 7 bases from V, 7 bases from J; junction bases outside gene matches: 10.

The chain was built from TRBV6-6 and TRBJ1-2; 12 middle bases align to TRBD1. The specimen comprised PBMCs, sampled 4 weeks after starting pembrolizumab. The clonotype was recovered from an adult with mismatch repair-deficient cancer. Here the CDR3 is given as CASTPGTGGYGGYTF. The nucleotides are TGTGCCAGCACCCCTGGGACAGGGGGCTACGGTGGCTACACCTTC.